These 14 T cell receptor beta chains were all obtained from the same sample, sequenced in a study of blood T cells in healthy people across ages. Through a sample-barcoded 5' primer and a J-beta primer mix, a second PCR was run for roughly 6 to 12 cycles. TCRdb analysed the 5' RACE reads with MiXCR anew, one entry per CDR3 protein. The sample has about 770,000 distinct CDR3 sequences; under 45% are singletons. The specimen sequenced was blood. The receptors shown here come from a man aged 55 to 69 in good health.

This clonotype was recorded at least ten times. This chain connects TRBV10-3 to TRBJ2-7; the D gene could be TRBD1 or TRBD2 (5 bases each). V was pared by 2 bases and J by 2 bases, with 10 bases between. The CDR3 contains 14 residues. Germline V CDR1 and CDR2: ENHRY, SYGVKD. The CDR3 is CAISERLGAYEQYF. In nucleotides, the CDR3 is TGTGCCATCAGTGAGAGGTTGGGGGCCTACGAGCAGTACTTC.

This clonotype was counted a few times. The genes are TRBV7-3 and TRBJ2-7; 7 nucleotides agree with TRBD1. From germline, CDR1 is SGHTA and CDR2 FQGTGA. The CDR3 consists of 15 residues. The ends lost 2 bases at V and 0 bases at J; junction bases unmatched: 4. This chain's CDR3 is CASSLRGGPSYEQYF. The CDR3 bases are TGTGCCAGCAGCTTACGAGGGGGCCCCTCCTACGAGCAGTACTTC.

The V and J genes are TRBV6-4 and TRBJ1-2; 12 nucleotides agree with TRBD1. The junction had 11 bases not matched to a gene; V was cut back by 7 bases and J by 8 bases. The CDR3 is 15 residues long. Germline V gives CDR1 MRHNA, CDR2 SNTAGT. This CDR3 reads CASTAGTGGVGGYTF. DNA for the CDR3: TGTGCCAGCACTGCCGGGACAGGGGGCGTCGGAGGCTACACCTTC.

The V gene is TRBV6-2 or TRBV6-3, the J gene TRBJ1-6, with unresolved D. There are 15 residues in the CDR3. Trimming removed 6 bases at V and 7 bases at J, with 16 bases between. Germline assignment: CDR1 MNHEY and CDR2 SVGEGT. This CDR3 reads CASRYNQLGNSPLHF. The CDR3 nucleotides are TGTGCCAGCAGATACAATCAGCTGGGGAATTCACCCCTCCACTTT.

The chain links TRBV6-2 or TRBV6-3 to TRBJ2-7; D uncertain. V dropped 6 bases and J dropped 2 bases, with 26 bases sitting between them. CDR3 length: 18 residues. Germline V lookup: CDR1 MNHEY, CDR2 SVGEGT. CDR3: CASSNLHEDMSVAYEQYF. The DNA for the CDR3 is TGTGCCAGCAGCAACCTCCACGAAGACATGTCGGTCGCCTACGAGCAGTACTTC.

This clonotype was counted between two and nine times. The chain combines TRBV7-2 with TRBJ1-2; 7 bases match TRBD1. CDR3 length: 12 residues. The junction had 2 bases not matched to a gene; V was cut back by 2 bases and J by 8 bases. CDR1 is SGHTA and CDR2 is FQGNSA in the germline V gene. CDR3 loop: CASSLQGQGYTF. DNA of the CDR3: TGTGCCAGCAGCTTACAGGGACAGGGCTACACCTTC. The complete variable domain, with remaining parts taken from reference TRBV7-2 and TRBJ1-2, reads GAGVSQSPSNKVTEKGKDVELRCDPISGHTALYWYRQSLGQGLEFLIYFQGNSAPDKSGLPSDRFSAERTGGSVSTLTIQRTQQEDSAVYLCASSLQGQGYTFGSGTRLTVV.

The chain couples TRBV19 to TRBJ2-7; 8 nucleotides align to TRBD1. Trimming took 3 bases from V and 0 from J; bases not matched to a gene: 4. Germline lookup yields CDR1 LNHDA and CDR2 SQIVND (reference sequence). The CDR3 is 15 residues long. CDR3 sequence: CASSMGTGASYEQYF. The CDR3 DNA reads TGTGCCAGTAGTATGGGGACAGGTGCCTCCTACGAGCAGTACTTC.

The V gene is TRBV6-2 or TRBV6-3, the J gene TRBJ2-7, with 7 bases fitting TRBD1. Germline loops: CDR1 MNHEY, CDR2 SVGEGT. The V and J ends lost 6 bases and 2 bases, in that order; junction bases with no gene match: 10. This CDR3 has 15 amino acids. CDR3 nucleotides: TGTGCCAGCAGCCGACCTGACAGGGCCCCCTACGAGCAGTACTTC. Amino acid sequence: CASSRPDRAPYEQYF.

The gene calls are TRBV9 and TRBJ1-1, with TRBD1 as a possible D gene (6 bases). V lost 0 bases, J lost 4 bases, and 10 bases lay in between. CDR1 is SGDLS, CDR2 YYNGEE, per germline. The CDR3 covers 14 residues. For the CDR3, the DNA is TGTGCCAGCAGCGTAGTAGGGGGGATCACTGAAGCTTTCTTT. Residues: CASSVVGGITEAFF.

The J gene is TRBJ2-7, the V gene TRBV3-1, with D maybe TRBD1 (6 bases). CDR3 length: 16 amino acids. Between the trimmed V and J ends, which lost 3 bases and 2 bases, there was a span of 17 bases. The germline gives CDR1 LGHDT, CDR2 YNNKEL (reference sequence). DNA of the CDR3: TGTGCCAGCAGCCATGCAACGGGACACCAACCCTACGAGCAGTACTTC. Translating gives CASSHATGHQPYEQYF.

The gene calls are TRBV7-2 and TRBJ2-7, with D possibly matching TRBD2 (6 bases). The ends were cut back, 1 base at V and 7 bases at J, with 17 bases in the middle. The CDR3 is 15 residues long. Germline CDR1 SGHTA, CDR2 FQGNSA. The CDR3 sequence: CASSLVGGLVDEQYF. As DNA, the CDR3 is TGTGCCAGCAGCTTAGTTGGGGGGTTGGTTGATGAGCAGTACTTC. Complete variable domain (other parts from reference TRBV7-2 and TRBJ2-7): GAGVSQSPSNKVTEKGKDVELRCDPISGHTALYWYRQSLGQGLEFLIYFQGNSAPDKSGLPSDRFSAERTGGSVSTLTIQRTQQEDSAVYLCASSLVGGLVDEQYFGPGTRLTVT.

This clonotype was counted only a few times. The chain joins TRBV4-3 to TRBJ1-1; D gene ambiguous. From germline, CDR1 is LGHNA and CDR2 YSLEER. V lost 0 bases, J lost 0 bases, and 8 bases lay in between. The CDR3 totals 15 residues. CDR3 sequence (DNA): TGCGCCAGCAGCCAAGAAGGCGGAATGAACACTGAAGCTTTCTTT. This gives the protein CASSQEGGMNTEAFF.

This clonotype has a handful of counts. The chain has TRBV15 and TRBJ2-1; TRBD1 might be the D (5 bases). CDR1 is LNHNV, CDR2 YYDKDF, per germline (reference sequence). The ends were cut back, 2 bases at V and 6 bases at J, with 17 bases in the middle. CDR3 length: 16 amino acids. CDR3 sequence (DNA): TGTGCCACCAGCAGAAGAGCAGGGTCAGCGCTCAATGAGCAGTTCTTC. This codes for CATSRRAGSALNEQFF. The entire variable domain, with the rest obtained from reference TRBV15 and TRBJ2-1, is as follows: DAMVIQNPRYQVTQFGKPVTLSCSQTLNHNVMYWYQQKSSQAPKLLFHYYDKDFNNEADTPDNFQSRRPNTSFCFLDIRSPGLGDTAMYLCATSRRAGSALNEQFFGPGTRLTVL.

The rearrangement links TRBV5-1 to TRBJ2-5, with D possibly being TRBD1 (6 bases). The V gene's germline CDR1 is SGHRS and CDR2 YFSETQ. The CDR3 length is 14 residues. Trimming stripped 0 bases from V and 7 bases from J, with 13 bases between. The CDR3 region is CASSLAGTSGTQYF. CDR3 DNA sequence: TGCGCCAGCAGCTTGGCCGGGACAAGTGGGACCCAGTACTTC.